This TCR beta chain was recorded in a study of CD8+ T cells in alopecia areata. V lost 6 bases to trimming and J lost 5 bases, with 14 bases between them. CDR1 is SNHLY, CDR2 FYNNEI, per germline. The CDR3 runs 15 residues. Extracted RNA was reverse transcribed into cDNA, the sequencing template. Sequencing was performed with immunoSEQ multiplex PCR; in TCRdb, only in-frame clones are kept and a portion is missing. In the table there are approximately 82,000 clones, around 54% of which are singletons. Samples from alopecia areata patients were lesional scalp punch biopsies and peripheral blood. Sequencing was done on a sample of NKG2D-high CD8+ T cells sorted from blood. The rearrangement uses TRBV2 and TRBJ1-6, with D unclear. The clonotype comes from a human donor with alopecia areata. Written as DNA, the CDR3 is TGTGCCAGCAGGGGCCGAAGCAGCAATAATTCACCCCTCCACTTT. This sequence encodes CASRGRSSNNSPLHF.